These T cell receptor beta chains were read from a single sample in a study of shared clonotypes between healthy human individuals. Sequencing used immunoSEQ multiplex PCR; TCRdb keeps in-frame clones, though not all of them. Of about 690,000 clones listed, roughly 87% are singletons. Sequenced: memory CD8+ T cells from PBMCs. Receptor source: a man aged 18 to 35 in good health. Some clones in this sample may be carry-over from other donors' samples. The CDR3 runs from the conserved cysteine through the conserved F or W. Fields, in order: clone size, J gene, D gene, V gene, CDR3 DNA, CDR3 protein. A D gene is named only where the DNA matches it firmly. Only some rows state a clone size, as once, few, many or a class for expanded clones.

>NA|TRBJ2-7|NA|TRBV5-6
TGTGCCAGCCTAGCCCATGTGGGGGCGACCTACGAGCAGTACTTC
CASLAHVGATYEQYF
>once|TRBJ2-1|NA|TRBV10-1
TGCGCCAGCAGTGAGCAGGGGGGCTGGTTGGGGAATGAGCAGTTCTTC
CASSEQGGWLGNEQFF
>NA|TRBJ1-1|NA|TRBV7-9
TGTGCCAGCAGCTTAAGGCAGGGGAGCCGGAACACTGAAGCTTTCTTT
CASSLRQGSRNTEAFF
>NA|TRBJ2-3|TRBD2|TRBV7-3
TGTGCCAGCAGCGTGGCACTAGCGGGACCACCGGGGGCAGATACGCAGTATTTT
CASSVALAGPPGADTQYF
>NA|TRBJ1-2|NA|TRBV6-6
TGTGCCAGCAGTTACTCGAAGGCCCAAAGGAACTATGGCTACACCTTC
CASSYSKAQRNYGYTF
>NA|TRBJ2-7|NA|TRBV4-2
TGTGCCAGCAGCCAAGAAAAAAGTCCGCGCGAGCAGTACTTC
CASSQEKSPREQYF
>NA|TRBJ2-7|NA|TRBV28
TGTGCCAGCGCTCCCCCGGGGGTGAGGGAGCAGTACTTC
CASAPPGVREQYF
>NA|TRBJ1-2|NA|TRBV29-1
TGCAGCGTTGGACAGATAGCTAACTATGGCTACACCTTC
CSVGQIANYGYTF
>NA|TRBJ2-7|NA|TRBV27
TGTGCCAGCAGGGGCCACCTTATCCACGAGCAGTACTTC
CASRGHLIHEQYF
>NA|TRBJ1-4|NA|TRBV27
TGTGCCAGCAGCTCGGGACGGATAAATGAAAAACTGTTTTTT
CASSSGRINEKLFF
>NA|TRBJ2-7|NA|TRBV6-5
TGTGCCAGCAGTTACTCGGGGAAGCGGCCCTACGAGCAGTACTTC
CASSYSGKRPYEQYF
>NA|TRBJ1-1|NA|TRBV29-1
TGCAGCGCCGGGGGGCGCTTTTTTAACACTGAAGCTTTCTTT
CSAGGRFFNTEAFF
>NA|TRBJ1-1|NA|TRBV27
TGTGCCAGCAGTTTGTGGGATATGAACACTGAAGCTTTCTTT
CASSLWDMNTEAFF
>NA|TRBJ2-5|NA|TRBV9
TGTGCCAGCAGCCAAAAGGGGTCTAGCCCAGAGACCCAGTACTTC
CASSQKGSSPETQYF
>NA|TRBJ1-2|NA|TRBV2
TGTGCCAGCACCCCCCCGGTGGGGTCAGGCTATGGCTACACCTTC
CASTPPVGSGYGYTF
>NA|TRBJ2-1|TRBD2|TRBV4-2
TGTGCCAGCAGCCAAGACCCACTAGCGGGAGGGAGTTACAATGAGCAGTTCTTC
CASSQDPLAGGSYNEQFF
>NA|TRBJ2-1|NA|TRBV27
TGTGCCAGCAGTTTTACTAGGAATGAGCAGTTCTTC
CASSFTRNEQFF
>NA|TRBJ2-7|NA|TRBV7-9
TGTGCCAGCAGCTTGACGACGTCCTACGAGCAGTACTTC
CASSLTTSYEQYF
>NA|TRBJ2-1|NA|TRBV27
TGTGCCAGCAGTTCCCCTATCTTTAATGAGCAGTTCTTC
CASSSPIFNEQFF
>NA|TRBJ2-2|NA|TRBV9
TGTGCCAGCAGCGTAAAGTCCGGGGAGCTGTTTTTT
CASSVKSGELFF